This TCR beta chain was identified in a study of T cells in Graves' hyperthyroidism and ophthalmopathy. For the study at large: Pretreatment peripheral blood was obtained at initial diagnosis.

RNA transcripts yielded amplified TCR beta CDR3 regions. A set of HTBI primers served as the primers for a first-round RT-PCR of the TCR CDR3. In TCRdb, the multiplex PCR reads were re-called with MiXCR into one record per CDR3 protein. This table holds hundreds of thousands of distinct CDR3 sequences, around 15% found once. Whole-study results and caveats: Blood also carried most thyroid clonotypes expanded above 0.001.

This clonotype was seen many times. Its cognate antigen is unknown. This CDR3 comprises 13 residues. Germline V gives CDR1 DFQATT, CDR2 SNEGSKA (reference sequence). Trimming removed 1 base at V and 5 bases at J, with 12 bases between. The source material was blood. This TCR came from a woman aged 45-59 years with Graves' ophthalmopathy. This rearrangement joins TRBV20-1 to TRBJ2-7, with D maybe TRBD2 (6 bases). CDR3 region: CSARGTGVDEQYF. The CDR3 DNA is TGCAGTGCTAGAGGTACGGGAGTCGACGAGCAGTACTTC.